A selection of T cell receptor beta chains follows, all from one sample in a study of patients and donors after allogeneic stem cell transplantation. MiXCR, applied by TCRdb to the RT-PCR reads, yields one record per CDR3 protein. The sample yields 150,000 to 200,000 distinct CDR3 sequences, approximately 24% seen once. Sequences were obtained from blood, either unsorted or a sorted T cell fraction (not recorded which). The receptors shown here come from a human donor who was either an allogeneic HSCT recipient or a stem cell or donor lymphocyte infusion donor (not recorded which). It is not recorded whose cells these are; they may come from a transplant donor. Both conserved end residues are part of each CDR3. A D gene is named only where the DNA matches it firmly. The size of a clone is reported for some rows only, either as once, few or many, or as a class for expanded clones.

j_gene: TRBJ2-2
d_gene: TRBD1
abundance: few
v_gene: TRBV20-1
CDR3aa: CSAQTGDTNTGELFF
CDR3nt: TGCAGTGCCCAGACAGGGGACACGAACACCGGGGAGCTGTTTTTT

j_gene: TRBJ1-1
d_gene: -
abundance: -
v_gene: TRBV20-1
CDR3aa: CSARSGTEAFF
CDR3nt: TGCAGTGCTAGATCCGGCACTGAAGCTTTCTTT

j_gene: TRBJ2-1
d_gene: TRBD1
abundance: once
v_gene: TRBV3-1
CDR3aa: CASSPLPPTTGENEQFF
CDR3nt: TGTGCCAGCAGCCCCCTTCCTCCAACAACAGGGGAAAATGAGCAGTTCTTC

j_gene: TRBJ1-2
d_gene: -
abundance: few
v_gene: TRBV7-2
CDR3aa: CASSLALEFYPAQTYGYTF
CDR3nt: TGTGCCAGCAGCTTAGCTCTCGAATTTTACCCGGCCCAAACCTATGGCTACACCTTC

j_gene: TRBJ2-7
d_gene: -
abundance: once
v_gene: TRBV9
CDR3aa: CASSVGTAGEQYF
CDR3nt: TGTGCCAGCAGCGTAGGGACCGCCGGGGAGCAGTACTTC

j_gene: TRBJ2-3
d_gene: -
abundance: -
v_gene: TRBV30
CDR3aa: CAWKGGMADTQYF
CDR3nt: TGTGCCTGGAAGGGGGGGATGGCAGATACGCAGTATTTT

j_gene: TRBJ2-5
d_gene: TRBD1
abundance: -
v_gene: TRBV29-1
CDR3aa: CSVDETFRDRQETQYF
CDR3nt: TGCAGCGTTGACGAAACCTTCCGGGACAGGCAAGAGACCCAGTACTTC

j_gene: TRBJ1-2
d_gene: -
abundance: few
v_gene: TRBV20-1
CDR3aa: CSAHDPGTHLNYGYTF
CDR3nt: TGCAGTGCTCACGATCCCGGGACACATTTAAACTATGGCTACACCTTC

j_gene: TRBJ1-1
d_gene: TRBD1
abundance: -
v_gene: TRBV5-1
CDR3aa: CASSGSLDRDFLAFF
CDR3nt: TGCGCCAGCAGCGGTTCCCTGGACAGGGACTTTCTTGCTTTCTTT

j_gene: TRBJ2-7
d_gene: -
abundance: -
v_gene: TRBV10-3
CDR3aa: CAITRGREDEQYF
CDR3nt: TGTGCCATCACCCGGGGTCGAGAGGACGAGCAGTACTTC

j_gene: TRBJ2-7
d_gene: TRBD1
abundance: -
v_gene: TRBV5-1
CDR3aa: CASSLGGQARTYEQYF
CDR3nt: TGCGCCAGCAGCTTGGGGGGACAGGCACGTACCTACGAGCAGTACTTC

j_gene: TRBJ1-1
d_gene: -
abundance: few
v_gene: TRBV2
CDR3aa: CASSVTGLNTEAFF
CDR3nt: TGTGCCAGCAGTGTCACAGGGTTGAACACTGAAGCTTTCTTT

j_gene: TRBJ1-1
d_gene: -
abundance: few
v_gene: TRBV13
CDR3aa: CASRRGGNTEAFF
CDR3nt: TGTGCCAGCAGAAGGGGAGGGAACACTGAAGCTTTCTTT

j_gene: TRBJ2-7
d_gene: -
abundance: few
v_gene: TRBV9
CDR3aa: CASSVGAGFTEQYF
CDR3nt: TGTGCCAGCAGCGTAGGTGCGGGATTCACCGAGCAGTACTTC

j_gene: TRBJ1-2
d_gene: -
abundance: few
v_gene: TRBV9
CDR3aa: CASSVGWGLNYGYTF
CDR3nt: TGTGCCAGCAGCGTAGGATGGGGGCTAAACTATGGCTACACCTTC

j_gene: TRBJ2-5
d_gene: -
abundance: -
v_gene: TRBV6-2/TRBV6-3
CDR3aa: CASSPIQGEETQYF
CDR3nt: TGTGCCAGCAGTCCCATACAGGGTGAAGAGACCCAGTACTTC

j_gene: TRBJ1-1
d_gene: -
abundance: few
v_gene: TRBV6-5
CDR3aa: CASSKYSPVNTEAFF
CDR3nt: TGTGCCAGCAGCAAATATTCCCCTGTGAACACTGAAGCTTTCTTT

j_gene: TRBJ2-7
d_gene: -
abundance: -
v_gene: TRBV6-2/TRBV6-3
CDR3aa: CASSYSTAGGVLEQYF
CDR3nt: TGTGCCAGCAGTTACTCCACAGCGGGTGGCGTCCTCGAGCAGTACTTC

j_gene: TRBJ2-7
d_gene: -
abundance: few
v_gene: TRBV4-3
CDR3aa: CASSQDHSPPSGEQYF
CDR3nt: TGCGCCAGCAGCCAAGATCACTCCCCCCCCTCTGGCGAGCAGTACTTC

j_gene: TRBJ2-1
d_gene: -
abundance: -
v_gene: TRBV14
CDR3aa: CASSRQILSYNEQFF
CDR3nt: TGTGCCAGCAGCCGACAGATCCTCTCCTACAATGAGCAGTTCTTC

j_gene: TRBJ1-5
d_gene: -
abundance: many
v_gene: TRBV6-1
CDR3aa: CASSGYSNQPQHF
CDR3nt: TGTGCCAGCAGCGGTTATAGCAATCAGCCCCAGCATTTT

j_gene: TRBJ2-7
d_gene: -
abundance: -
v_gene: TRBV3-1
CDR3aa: CASSQPLMGVIYEQYF
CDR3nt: TGTGCCAGCAGCCAACCCCTCATGGGGGTGATCTACGAGCAGTACTTC

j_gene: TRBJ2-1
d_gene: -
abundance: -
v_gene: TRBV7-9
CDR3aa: CASSLASHNEQFF
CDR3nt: TGTGCCAGCAGCTTAGCATCGCACAATGAGCAGTTCTTC

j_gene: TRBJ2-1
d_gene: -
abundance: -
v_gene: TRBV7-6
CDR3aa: CASSLAKGKSYSYNEQFF
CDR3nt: TGTGCCAGCAGCTTAGCGAAAGGAAAGTCATACTCCTACAATGAGCAGTTCTTC

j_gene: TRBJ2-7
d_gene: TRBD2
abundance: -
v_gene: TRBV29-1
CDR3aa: CSVKRGVYEQYF
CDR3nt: TGCAGCGTTAAGCGGGGGGTCTACGAGCAGTACTTC